This T cell receptor (beta chain) is drawn from a study of OX40 agonist ivuxolimab in advanced cancers. The repertoire was sequenced with immunoSEQ multiplex PCR; TCRdb's copy has only in-frame clones and lacks some. The sample yields around 65,000 clones, around 93% seen once. This clone is medium-sized in the sample. What it recognizes is unknown. Study observations and caveats: There was clonal expansion of CD4+ and CD8+ blood T cells by week 6 at 0.1 to 3.0 mg/kg. CD8+ T cells averaged more expanded clones than CD4+.

V was cut by 6 bases and J by 0 bases, with 10 bases left in between. From germline, CDR1 is MNHNS and CDR2 SASEGT. The CDR3 has 14 residues. The chain uses TRBV6-1 and TRBJ2-3, with D uncertain. This sequence originates from an adult with an advanced solid tumor such as melanoma, head and neck, liver or kidney cancer. Material: CD4+ or CD8+ T cells sorted from blood, obtained in a trial of the OX40 agonist ivuxolimab. This CDR3 is CASSLPGSTDTQYF. Written as DNA, the CDR3 is TGTGCCAGCAGCCTACCCGGTAGCACAGATACGCAGTATTTT.